The rows below give T cell receptor beta chains drawn from one sample of a study of CD8 T cells in ankylosing spondylitis. TCRdb recomputed calls from the 5' RACE reads with MiXCR, one row per CDR3 protein. The sample includes more than 150,000 distinct CDR3 sequences, 15% to 20% of them seen just once. The specimen sequenced was blood, either unsorted or a sorted T cell fraction (not recorded which). The receptor set was obtained from a male donor between 5 and 35 years old with ankylosing spondylitis or in good health (not recorded which). Each CDR3 is given with its conserved first and last residue. D genes are given only for firm matches. A clone size is listed for some rows: how often the clone was seen (once, few, many), or a class if it is expanded.

clone size,V gene,D gene,J gene,CDR3 protein,CDR3 DNA
many,TRBV7-8,NA,TRBJ1-1,CASSPIRRNTEAFF,TGTGCCAGCAGTCCCATCAGGAGGAACACTGAAGCTTTCTTT
many,TRBV25-1,NA,TRBJ2-5,CASGTGALGETQYF,TGTGCCAGCGGTACCGGTGCGCTGGGCGAGACCCAGTACTTC
many,TRBV12-3/TRBV12-4,TRBD1,TRBJ1-5,CASSPGQGVPNQPQHF,TGTGCCAGCAGCCCCGGACAGGGAGTTCCCAATCAGCCCCAGCATTTT
many,TRBV10-3,TRBD2,TRBJ2-3,CAISDTSGFTDTQYF,TGTGCCATCAGTGACACTAGCGGCTTCACAGATACGCAGTATTTT
few,TRBV4-1,NA,TRBJ1-4,CASSQDLGAGNEKLFF,TGCGCCAGCAGCCAAGATTTAGGGGCAGGGAATGAAAAACTGTTTTTT
many,TRBV4-2,NA,TRBJ2-3,CASSTTQAQTLTDTQYF,TGTGCCAGCAGCACAACTCAGGCACAGACTCTCACAGATACGCAGTATTTT
many,TRBV12-3/TRBV12-4,NA,TRBJ1-2,CASSLDRKYGYTF,TGTGCCAGCAGCCTCGACAGGAAATATGGCTACACCTTC
many,TRBV30,NA,TRBJ1-5,CAWSVRGSNQPQHF,TGTGCCTGGAGTGTCAGGGGAAGCAATCAGCCCCAGCATTTT
many,TRBV15,NA,TRBJ1-5,CATSRGRSSVNQPQHF,TGTGCCACCAGCAGGGGACGCTCTTCGGTAAATCAGCCCCAGCATTTT
NA,TRBV20-1,NA,TRBJ2-5,CSATRTIQETQYF,TGCAGTGCTACCAGGACTATCCAAGAGACCCAGTACTTC
many,TRBV7-9,NA,TRBJ1-3,CASSFDLDTGNTIYF,TGTGCCAGCAGCTTTGATTTGGATACCGGAAACACCATATATTTT
NA,TRBV29-1,NA,TRBJ1-2,CSADWDGYTF,TGCAGCGCGGACTGGGATGGCTACACCTTC
NA,TRBV27,NA,TRBJ2-3,CASSLGGHSTDTQYF,TGTGCCAGCAGTTTGGGCGGTCATAGCACAGATACGCAGTATTTT
many,TRBV5-6,NA,TRBJ2-3,CASSLKGPDTQYF,TGTGCCAGCAGCTTAAAGGGGCCAGATACGCAGTATTTT
many,TRBV6-2/TRBV6-3,NA,TRBJ2-7,CASSYLRGAYEQYF,TGTGCCAGCAGTTACTTGCGGGGTGCCTACGAGCAGTACTTC
many,TRBV7-2,TRBD1,TRBJ2-3,CASSSQGAVTDTQYF,TGTGCCAGCAGCTCGCAGGGGGCTGTAACAGATACGCAGTATTTT
many,TRBV9,TRBD1,TRBJ1-1,CASSVGATGVSTEAFF,TGTGCCAGCAGCGTAGGGGCCACAGGGGTTAGCACTGAAGCTTTCTTT
many,TRBV20-1,NA,TRBJ2-7,CSARGGDSYEQYF,TGCAGTGCTAGAGGGGGAGACTCCTACGAGCAGTACTTC
many,TRBV5-1,TRBD2,TRBJ2-2,CASSLGLALNTGELFF,TGCGCCAGCAGCCTGGGACTAGCGCTAAACACCGGGGAGCTGTTTTTT
many,TRBV2,NA,TRBJ2-2,CASSEAPNTGELFF,TGTGCCAGCAGTGAAGCGCCGAACACCGGGGAGCTGTTTTTT
many,TRBV6-6,NA,TRBJ2-1,CASSFRDQEQFF,TGTGCCAGCAGTTTCAGGGACCAGGAGCAGTTCTTC
many,TRBV7-2,NA,TRBJ2-6,CASSLALGVFSGANVLTF,TGTGCCAGCAGCTTAGCTCTCGGTGTCTTCTCTGGGGCCAACGTCCTGACTTTC
many,TRBV11-2,NA,TRBJ2-5,CASSLGAGRSSETQYF,TGTGCCAGCAGCTTAGGGGCGGGCAGGTCGTCGGAGACCCAGTACTTC
many,TRBV6-2/TRBV6-3,NA,TRBJ2-5,CASGPRAPQRETQYF,TGTGCCAGCGGACCCCGAGCCCCCCAACGGGAGACCCAGTACTTC
many,TRBV20-1,NA,TRBJ1-2,CSARALGGRVNYGYTF,TGCAGTGCTAGAGCATTGGGGGGGAGGGTAAACTATGGCTACACCTTC
NA,TRBV12-5,NA,TRBJ2-5,CASGLDLPGAGTQYF,TGTGCTAGTGGTTTGGACCTTCCCGGGGCAGGGACCCAGTACTTC
many,TRBV20-1,NA,TRBJ2-6,CSAIPPSGSETSGANVLTF,TGCAGTGCTATACCCCCCTCAGGAAGCGAAACCTCTGGGGCCAACGTCCTGACTTTC
NA,TRBV20-1,NA,TRBJ1-1,CSAQPGQPYAFF,TGCAGTGCACAACCGGGACAACCGTATGCTTTCTTT
many,TRBV7-9,NA,TRBJ1-5,CASSPGGWASNQPQHF,TGTGCCAGCAGCCCTGGGGGGTGGGCGTCCAATCAGCCCCAGCATTTT
many,TRBV5-1,NA,TRBJ2-2,CASSLKGLTGELFF,TGCGCCAGCAGCTTGAAAGGTCTCACCGGGGAGCTGTTTTTT
many,TRBV6-1,TRBD2,TRBJ2-3,CASSSTSGTVYTQYF,TGTGCCAGCAGCTCGACTAGCGGGACTGTATATACGCAGTATTTT
NA,TRBV7-3,TRBD1,TRBJ2-1,CASSPYGQGNEQFF,TGTGCCAGCAGCCCATACGGACAGGGCAATGAGCAGTTCTTC